Presented here are 18 T cell receptor beta chains from one specimen sequenced in a study of OX40 agonist ivuxolimab in advanced cancers. Sequenced by immunoSEQ multiplex PCR; TCRdb stores in-frame clones only, minus some. The sample has tens of thousands of clones, around 90% seen once. The source was CD4+ or CD8+ T cells sorted from blood, collected in a trial of the OX40 agonist ivuxolimab. These receptors were collected from an adult with an advanced solid tumor such as melanoma, head and neck, liver or kidney cancer.

The gene calls are TRBV2 and TRBJ2-7; perhaps TRBD2 as D (6 bases). This CDR3 has 14 amino acids. Germline CDR1 SNHLY, CDR2 FYNNEI. Trimming took off 6 bases at V and 3 bases at J, with 15 bases between the two ends. CDR3 sequence (DNA): TGTGCCAGCAGGACCGGGACTTTAATCTACGAGCAGTACTTC. It translates to CASRTGTLIYEQYF.

This clone was seen only a few times. The chain carries TRBV11-3 and TRBJ1-6, with a weak D call TRBD1 (5 bases). The CDR3 spans 13 residues. V was pared by 2 bases and J by 7 bases, with 6 bases between. The germline gives CDR1 SGHNT, CDR2 YENEEA. The CDR3 reads CASSLQGNSPLHF. As DNA, the CDR3 is TGTGCCAGCAGCTTACAGGGAAATTCACCCCTCCACTTT.

This clone was detected once. The V call is TRBV27, the J call TRBJ2-3; 14 positions agree with TRBD2. Per germline, CDR1 MNHEY and CDR2 SMNVEV (reference sequence). The CDR3 is made up of 16 amino acids. The trim removed 5 bases at V and 1 base at J, leaving 2 bases unmatched. CDR3 region: CASSQTSGGGTDTQYF. CDR3 nucleotide sequence: TGTGCCAGCAGTCAGACTAGCGGGGGGGGCACAGATACGCAGTATTTT.

V and J are TRBV30 and TRBJ1-1; 9 positions match TRBD1. The V gene's germline CDR1 is GTSNPN and CDR2 SVGIG (reference sequence). V trimming: 8 bases; J trimming: 5 bases; junction bases outside the gene matches: 6. The CDR3 is 12 residues long. CDR3 loop: CARDRDLTEAFF. Here the CDR3 DNA reads TGTGCCAGGGACAGGGATTTAACTGAAGCTTTCTTT.

CDR3 sequence (DNA): TGTGCCAGCTCCCAGGGGGGGTTCACAGATACGCAGTATTTT. Its protein is CASSQGGFTDTQYF. J is TRBJ2-3 and V is TRBV27, with D possibly being TRBD1 or TRBD2 (7 bases each). CDR3 size: 14 residues. Germline lookup yields CDR1 MNHEY and CDR2 SMNVEV (reference sequence). V was pared by 8 bases and J by 2 bases, with 14 bases between.

This chain uses TRBV5-1 with TRBJ2-3; the D gene is possibly TRBD2 (6 bases). Germline V gene lookup returns CDR1 SGHRS and CDR2 YFSETQ. Deletions cut 0 bases from V and 5 bases from J, with 7 bases between. The CDR3 has 13 residues. For the CDR3, the DNA is TGCGCCAGCAGCTTGGCCGGGGGAGATACGCAGTATTTT. Translated: CASSLAGGDTQYF. Full variable domain (outside the CDR3, taken from reference TRBV5-1 and TRBJ2-3): KAGVTQTPRYLIKTRGQQVTLSCSPISGHRSVSWYQQTPGQGLQFLFEYFSETQRNKGNFPGRFSGRQFSNSRSEMNVSTLELGDSALYLCASSLAGGDTQYFGPGTRLTVL.

This chain connects TRBV6-1 to TRBJ2-1, with 10 bases lining up with TRBD2. V dropped 4 bases and J dropped 0; count of bases not matched to a gene: 6. The CDR3 spans 17 residues. Germline CDR1 MNHNS, CDR2 SASEGT. In DNA form, the CDR3 reads TGTGCCAGCAGTGCCGGGACTAGCGCTTACTCCTACAATGAGCAGTTCTTC. Its translation: CASSAGTSAYSYNEQFF.

Only one count was recorded for this clone. The chain uses TRBV30 and TRBJ1-6, with 8 bases matching TRBD1. This CDR3 is built from 18 residues. CDR1 and CDR2 from the germline V gene are GTSNPN and SVGIG (reference sequence). V dropped 4 bases and J dropped 0; count of bases not matched to a gene: 11. CDR3 nucleotide sequence: TGTGCCTGGACCGACGCGGACAGGGCCAGCTCCTATAATTCACCCCTCCACTTT. Its protein is CAWTDADRASSYNSPLHF.

The chain combines TRBV28 with TRBJ1-6; possibly TRBD1 for D (5 bases). The CDR3 is made up of 15 amino acids. CDR1 is MDHEN and CDR2 is SYDVKM in the germline V gene. The germline V and J ends were trimmed by 3 bases and 7 bases, with 13 bases remaining between them. CDR3: CASSFVREGNSPLHF. CDR3 DNA: TGTGCCAGCAGTTTTGTCAGGGAGGGCAATTCACCCCTCCACTTT.

The chain employs TRBV2 and TRBJ1-1, with D unclear. Trimming removed 0 bases from V and 13 bases from J, with 0 bases in between. Germline V gene sequence: CDR1 SNHLY, CDR2 FYNNEI. The CDR3 runs 8 residues. This CDR3 reads CASSEAFF. For the CDR3, the DNA is TGTGCCAGCAGTGAAGCTTTCTTT.

The rearrangement links TRBV28 to TRBJ1-2; D gene ambiguous. The CDR3 runs to 17 residues. Germline V gene data show CDR1 as MDHEN and CDR2 as SYDVKM. V gave up 5 bases and J gave up 7 bases, with 26 bases separating them. CDR3 nucleotides: TGTGCCAGCAGTCCGCTACTCCTAAGGGTAGTAGAAGGTGGCTACACCTTC. Translating gives CASSPLLLRVVEGGYTF.

V usage is TRBV7-2 and J usage is TRBJ1-2, with D tentatively TRBD1 (5 bases). V lost 5 bases and J lost 8, with 21 bases in between. CDR1 SGHTA and CDR2 FQGNSA come from the germline V gene. This CDR3 has 15 residues. The CDR3 sequence: CASSGNRRLPQGYTF. CDR3 bases: TGTGCCAGCAGCGGCAACAGGCGCCTCCCTCAGGGCTACACCTTC.

The chain links TRBV7-2 to TRBJ1-2, with unresolved D. Germline V gene lookup returns CDR1 SGHTA and CDR2 FQGNSA. With 0 bases removed from V and 4 bases from J, the gap between germline ends came to 3 bases. The CDR3 sequence is 12 residues long. In DNA, the CDR3 is TGTGCCAGCAGCTTAGCAGGCTATGGCTACACCTTC. Its translation: CASSLAGYGYTF.

The V gene is TRBV2, the J gene TRBJ2-4; D possibly matches TRBD1 or TRBD2 (6 bases each). Trimming removed 6 bases from V and 0 bases from J, with 18 bases in between. The germline gives CDR1 SNHLY, CDR2 FYNNEI. This CDR3 comprises 17 residues. CDR3 in amino acids: CASSGDSRGAAKNIQYF. Written as DNA, the CDR3 is TGTGCCAGCAGCGGGGACTCAAGGGGGGCAGCCAAAAACATTCAGTACTTC.

The chain carries TRBV11-2 and TRBJ2-3; D call uncertain. CDR3 length: 12 amino acids. In germline, CDR1 is SGHAT, CDR2 FQNNGV. V lost 0 bases and J 5 bases, leaving 3 bases between the germline ends. The CDR3 sequence: CASSLDQDTQYF. For the CDR3, the DNA is TGTGCCAGCAGCTTAGATCAAGATACGCAGTATTTT. Based on the CDR3 plus reference TRBV11-2 and TRBJ2-3, the full variable domain is EAGVAQSPRYKIIEKRQSVAFWCNPISGHATLYWYQQILGQGPKLLIQFQNNGVVDDSQLPKDRFSAERLKGVDSTLKIQPAKLEDSAVYLCASSLDQDTQYFGPGTRLTVL.

This clone has only a few counts. DNA for the CDR3: TGCGCCAGCAGCTTGGAGGGGGCGCGCTATGAGCAGTTCTTC. Protein product: CASSLEGARYEQFF. The rearrangement joins TRBV5-1 to TRBJ2-1; 7 bases align to TRBD1. V gave up 0 bases and J gave up 8 bases; unmatched junction bases: 5. CDR3 size: 14 residues. Germline lookup yields CDR1 SGHRS and CDR2 YFSETQ.

J is TRBJ2-1 and V is TRBV5-1; TRBD1 agrees at 8 bases. CDR3 length equals 12 residues. Germline V gene sequence: CDR1 SGHRS, CDR2 YFSETQ. With 4 bases clipped from V and 10 bases from J, the junction kept 4 bases outside the gene matches. CDR3 in DNA: TGCGCCAGCAGCCCACAGGGGGGCGAGCAGTTCTTC. Its translation: CASSPQGGEQFF.

The chain is built from TRBV7-9 and TRBJ2-3, with a weak D call TRBD1 (5 bases). CDR1 SEHNR and CDR2 FQNEAQ come from the germline V gene (reference sequence). CDR3 length: 12 amino acids. The V and J ends lost 5 bases and 10 bases respectively, with 13 bases between them. For the CDR3, the DNA is TGTGCCAGCAGCATACAGGCCTCATCGCAGTATTTT. Encoded protein: CASSIQASSQYF.